This entry features one T cell receptor (beta chain) sequence. The antigen is not known. These data come from a study of vaccination and CD4 T cells after COVID-19. The wider study: SARS-CoV-2 was confirmed by nasal swab PCR; disease was mild in roughly ten, severe in one. Stimulation of cells relied on overlapping spike peptides derived from SARS-CoV-2, HCoV-NL63, HCoV-OC43 and HCoV-229E. Study-level points and caveats: In convalescent patients, a median approximately 86% of reactive clones appeared only post-vaccination.

Sequence data for DNA of cultured CD4+ T cells were generated by the Oncomine TCR Beta short-read assay. TCRdb redid the calling of the PCR reads with MiXCR, one entry per CDR3 protein. The repertoire holds under 30,000 distinct CDR3 sequences, with about 40% as singletons. As for time point: late sampling 161 to 241 days after vaccination in three convalescent patients. Treatment reported: roughly nine-day PBMC culture with coronavirus spike peptide pools or control peptides (ViraFEST assay). The sequencing used CD4+ T cells from blood, cultured in vitro, collected about 7 months after SARS-CoV-2 vaccination. The source of this sequence is a human donor who had recovered from COVID-19.

The chain's CDR3 is CSASGQGAIDGYTF. The DNA of the CDR3 is TGCAGTGCTAGTGGTCAGGGGGCGATCGATGGCTACACCTTC. The V call is TRBV20-1, the J call TRBJ1-2; 8 positions match TRBD1. CDR3 length equals 14 residues. V lost 3 bases, J lost 6 bases, and 9 bases stayed unmatched. Germline loops: CDR1 DFQATT, CDR2 SNEGSKA (reference sequence).